The clone carrying this T cell receptor (beta chain) was counted once. Mismatch with germline at one junction end may stem from a read error. This sample is part of a study of tumor-infiltrating lymphocytes in primary liver carcinoma. Germline assignment: CDR1 MNHNS and CDR2 SASEGT. This CDR3 is 17 amino acids long. The researchers produced TCR beta cDNA from approximately 0.45 ug total RNA with a constant-region primer. It was through three nested multiplex PCR rounds of slightly modified ARM-PCR that TCR beta libraries arose. Primers for the first two PCR rounds were TRBV1-TRBV30 forward primers and a C-beta reverse primer (approximately 10 cycles per round). TCRdb itself ran the multiplex PCR reads through MiXCR, one entry per CDR3 protein. Of more than 95,000 distinct CDR3 sequences in the sample, around 80% were seen once. The approximately 17-34 mg bulk tissue piece was not sorted before simultaneous RNA and DNA extraction. Over 75% of the cells in every tumor sample were viable tumor cells.

The V call is TRBV6-1, the J call TRBJ2-4; tentatively, D is TRBD2 (5 bases). The sequenced sample consisted of liver tumor tissue from sampling region 3. Specified subset: tumor region T3, left-lateral pole. This sequence was found in a man aged 35-49 years with primary liver carcinoma and hepatitis B virus infection. The CDR3 here is CGSSGGPTREVKNIQYF. CDR3 in DNA: TGTGGCAGCAGTGGAGGTCCTACAAGGGAAGTCAAAAACATTCAGTACTTT.